Listed here is a single T cell receptor beta chain. Its antigen is as yet unknown. The sample is drawn from a study of shared clonotypes between healthy human individuals. As for the study in general: A donor's plate count was three for CD4 naive and three for CD4 memory; CD8 naive had two and CD8 memory one.

Losses at the gene ends were 4 bases for V and 5 bases for J; bases not matched to a gene: 8. The germline CDR1 and CDR2 sequences are MNHEY and SMNVEV (reference sequence). This CDR3 region has 17 residues. Libraries were prepared by immunoSEQ multiplex PCR; TCRdb keeps only in-frame clonotypes and omits some of them. The table includes about 2,100,000 clones, roughly 91% detected once. Overall study findings and caveats: Clonotype sharing among donors likely depends on sequencing depth. It was the non-shared clonotypes that had lower generation probabilities than clonotypes shared by all four donors. In a few donors, 4.5% to 5.5% of naive CD4 clonotypes appeared in common.

In the naive CD8 group, cells lacked CD45RO and were positively selected for CCR7, so terminally differentiated effector memory CD45RA+ cells were left out. The chain is built from TRBV27 and TRBJ2-1, with 13 bases matching TRBD2. The source of this sequence is a man between 18 and 35 years old in good health. Some clones in this sample may be carry-over from other donors' samples. Sequenced material: naive CD8+ T cells from PBMCs. The CDR3 sequence: CASSSWGLAGLHNEQFF. The CDR3 DNA sequence: TGTGCCAGCAGTTCCTGGGGACTAGCGGGGCTCCACAATGAGCAGTTCTTC.